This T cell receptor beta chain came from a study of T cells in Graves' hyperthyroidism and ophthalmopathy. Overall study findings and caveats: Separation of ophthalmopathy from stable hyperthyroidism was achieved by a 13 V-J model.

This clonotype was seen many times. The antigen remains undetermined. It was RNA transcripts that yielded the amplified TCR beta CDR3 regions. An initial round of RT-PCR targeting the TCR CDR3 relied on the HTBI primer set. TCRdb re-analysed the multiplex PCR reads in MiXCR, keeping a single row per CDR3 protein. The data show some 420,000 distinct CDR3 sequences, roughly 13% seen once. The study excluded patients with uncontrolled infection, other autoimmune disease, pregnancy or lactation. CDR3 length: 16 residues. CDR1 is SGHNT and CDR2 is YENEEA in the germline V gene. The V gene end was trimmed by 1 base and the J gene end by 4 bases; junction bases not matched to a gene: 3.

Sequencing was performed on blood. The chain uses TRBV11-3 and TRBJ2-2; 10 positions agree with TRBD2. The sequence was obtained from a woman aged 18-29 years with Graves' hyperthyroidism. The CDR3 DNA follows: TGTGCCAGCAGCTTAGCTAGCGGGAGTACCACCGGGGAGCTGTTTTTT. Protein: CASSLASGSTTGELFF.